The subject of this entry is one T cell receptor beta chain. Its antigen is undetermined. This entry comes from a study of Ad26.COV2.S vaccination and SARS-CoV-2 variants. Study at large: Donor had been placed in the Ad26.COV2.S arm of the COV1001 trial. Study results and caveats: Spike-specific TCR breadth ran higher among vaccine recipients than placebo recipients. Breadth, reportedly substantial, characterized the spike-specific CD8+ and CD4+ T cell responses after vaccination.

This sample's treatment: 15 to 20 received Ad26.COV2.S at low or high dose, single or two shots; about 5 received placebo; per-sample allocation not given. Material that was analyzed had been drawn on day 63 after the first vaccine or placebo injection. Immunization relied on an Ad26 vector, which expressed Wuhan-strain SARS-CoV-2 spike. The data were produced by immunoSEQ multiplex PCR, yet TCRdb's version contains in-frame clones alone and is incomplete. The sample shows roughly 510,000 clones, about 83% of them seen only once. The receptor's source is a person aged 18 to 65 who received the Ad26.COV2.S COVID-19 vaccine or a placebo. This specimen was peripheral blood, taken in a trial of Ad26.COV2.S vaccine versus placebo.

The CDR3 DNA follows: TGTGCCAGCAGTTTATACTCAAACCGCCCAAATGAGCAGTTCTTC. Translated: CASSLYSNRPNEQFF. This rearrangement joins TRBV28 to TRBJ2-1; D gene uncertain. Trimming removed 1 base at V and 7 bases at J, with 14 bases between. The CDR3 length is 15 residues. Germline V CDR1 and CDR2: MDHEN, SYDVKM.